Listed below are T cell receptor beta chains from one sample, sequenced in a study of T cell changes during pregnancy in multiple sclerosis. Measured with immunoSEQ multiplex PCR; TCRdb has only the in-frame clones, and not every one. Of around 62,000 clones listed, approximately 91% were seen once; the top ten hold around 0.8%. The material was CD4+ T cells from peripheral blood mononuclear cells, obtained in the first trimester of pregnancy. The receptor source for this set is a female donor with multiple sclerosis, enrolled in a pregnancy study. Both conserved end residues are part of each CDR3. Fields, in order: D gene, J gene, clone size, V gene, CDR3 protein, CDR3 DNA. A D gene is named only where the DNA matches it firmly. A row's size may be missing; if present it is once, few, many or a size class.

D gene: .; J gene: TRBJ2-7; clone size: .; V gene: TRBV6-5; CDR3 protein: CASSYGRFPQLLGWYF; CDR3 DNA: TGTGCCAGCAGTTACGGCAGGTTCCCTCAGCTGCTCGGCTGGTACTTC
D gene: .; J gene: TRBJ1-2; clone size: .; V gene: TRBV7-2; CDR3 protein: CASSLGYRAHGYTF; CDR3 DNA: TGTGCCAGCAGCTTAGGGTACAGGGCCCATGGCTACACCTTC
D gene: TRBD1; J gene: TRBJ2-7; clone size: .; V gene: TRBV6-5; CDR3 protein: CASRQGPYEQYF; CDR3 DNA: TGTGCCAGCAGACAGGGGCCCTACGAGCAGTACTTC
D gene: .; J gene: TRBJ2-1; clone size: .; V gene: TRBV11-1; CDR3 protein: CAESLGLDSNEQFF; CDR3 DNA: TGTGCCGAAAGCTTAGGGCTAGATTCGAATGAGCAGTTCTTC
D gene: TRBD1; J gene: TRBJ1-2; clone size: .; V gene: TRBV6-1; CDR3 protein: CASSGTGLKWGNYGYTF; CDR3 DNA: TGTGCCAGCAGTGGGACAGGCCTAAAATGGGGGAACTATGGCTACACCTTC
D gene: TRBD1; J gene: TRBJ1-2; clone size: .; V gene: TRBV6-5; CDR3 protein: CASSQGVGYTF; CDR3 DNA: TGTGCCAGCAGCCAGGGGGTCGGCTACACCTTC
D gene: .; J gene: TRBJ2-1; clone size: .; V gene: TRBV5-1; CDR3 protein: CASSLVSGDSYNEQFF; CDR3 DNA: TGCGCCAGCAGCTTGGTTTCGGGGGACTCCTACAATGAGCAGTTCTTC
D gene: TRBD1; J gene: TRBJ1-2; clone size: .; V gene: TRBV11-1; CDR3 protein: CASSPGQGLLEVNGYTF; CDR3 DNA: TGTGCCAGCAGCCCCGGACAGGGGCTACTAGAAGTTAATGGCTACACCTTC
D gene: TRBD1; J gene: TRBJ1-2; clone size: .; V gene: TRBV29-1; CDR3 protein: CSVPGQGGNYGYTF; CDR3 DNA: TGCAGCGTTCCCGGACAGGGAGGTAACTATGGCTACACCTTC
D gene: .; J gene: TRBJ1-1; clone size: few; V gene: TRBV9; CDR3 protein: CASSEQVSNTEAFF; CDR3 DNA: TGTGCCAGCAGCGAACAGGTGTCGAACACTGAAGCTTTCTTT
D gene: TRBD1; J gene: TRBJ1-2; clone size: .; V gene: TRBV5-1; CDR3 protein: CASSQGNRGLNYGYTF; CDR3 DNA: TGCGCCAGCAGCCAGGGGAACAGGGGATTGAACTATGGCTACACCTTC
D gene: TRBD2; J gene: TRBJ2-1; clone size: .; V gene: TRBV30; CDR3 protein: CAWSGGLAGLDEQFF; CDR3 DNA: TGTGCCTGGAGTGGGGGACTAGCGGGGCTCGATGAGCAGTTCTTC
D gene: .; J gene: TRBJ1-2; clone size: .; V gene: TRBV6-6; CDR3 protein: CASRRAVGYGYTF; CDR3 DNA: TGTGCCAGCAGGCGTGCGGTGGGCTATGGCTACACCTTC
D gene: .; J gene: TRBJ2-2; clone size: .; V gene: TRBV2; CDR3 protein: CASSGGGLTGELFF; CDR3 DNA: TGTGCCAGCAGTGGAGGTGGGTTGACCGGGGAGCTGTTTTTT
D gene: .; J gene: TRBJ1-2; clone size: few; V gene: TRBV28; CDR3 protein: CASSLTALYGYTF; CDR3 DNA: TGTGCCAGCAGTTTGACAGCTCTCTATGGCTACACCTTC
D gene: TRBD1; J gene: TRBJ2-7; clone size: .; V gene: TRBV7-9; CDR3 protein: CASSPPGTASSYEQYF; CDR3 DNA: TGTGCCAGCAGCCCTCCTGGGACAGCGAGCTCCTACGAGCAGTACTTC
D gene: TRBD1; J gene: TRBJ1-5; clone size: few; V gene: TRBV9; CDR3 protein: CASSLEGARDQPQHF; CDR3 DNA: TGTGCCAGCAGCTTGGAGGGGGCAAGGGATCAGCCCCAGCATTTT
D gene: TRBD2; J gene: TRBJ2-2; clone size: .; V gene: TRBV18; CDR3 protein: CASSPLTSGGNTGELFF; CDR3 DNA: TGTGCCAGCTCACCTCTGACTAGCGGGGGGAACACCGGGGAGCTGTTTTTT
D gene: TRBD2; J gene: TRBJ2-3; clone size: .; V gene: TRBV7-3; CDR3 protein: CASSLLPGGPDTQYF; CDR3 DNA: TGTGCCAGCAGCTTATTGCCGGGGGGACCAGATACGCAGTATTTT
D gene: TRBD1; J gene: TRBJ2-2; clone size: .; V gene: TRBV6-1; CDR3 protein: CASSAVLRDSFAGELFF; CDR3 DNA: TGTGCCAGCAGTGCTGTTCTACGGGACAGCTTTGCCGGGGAGCTGTTTTTT
D gene: .; J gene: TRBJ2-7; clone size: .; V gene: TRBV19; CDR3 protein: CASSPDSGTYEQYF; CDR3 DNA: TGTGCCAGTAGTCCAGATAGCGGTACCTACGAGCAGTACTTC
D gene: .; J gene: TRBJ2-2; clone size: .; V gene: TRBV21-1; CDR3 protein: CARSLRGGELFF; CDR3 DNA: TGTGCCAGATCACTAAGGGGTGGGGAGCTGTTTTTT
D gene: TRBD1; J gene: TRBJ2-4; clone size: .; V gene: TRBV5-6; CDR3 protein: CASSLVAGGASKNIQYF; CDR3 DNA: TGTGCCAGCAGCTTGGTGGCAGGGGGCGCTTCCAAAAACATTCAGTACTTC
D gene: TRBD2; J gene: TRBJ2-3; clone size: .; V gene: TRBV7-2; CDR3 protein: CASSSSGGGTDTQYF; CDR3 DNA: TGTGCCAGCAGCTCTAGCGGGGGGGGCACAGATACGCAGTATTTT
D gene: TRBD1; J gene: TRBJ2-3; clone size: .; V gene: TRBV20-1; CDR3 protein: CSAHRGDTQYF; CDR3 DNA: TGCAGTGCTCACAGGGGAGATACGCAGTATTTT
D gene: TRBD1; J gene: TRBJ1-4; clone size: .; V gene: TRBV7-2; CDR3 protein: CASSPDRVGEKLFF; CDR3 DNA: TGTGCCAGCAGCCCGGACAGGGTGGGGGAAAAACTGTTTTTT
D gene: .; J gene: TRBJ2-1; clone size: .; V gene: TRBV7-2; CDR3 protein: CASSLMAGRDNEQFF; CDR3 DNA: TGTGCCAGCAGCTTAATGGCAGGCCGAGACAATGAGCAGTTCTTC
D gene: .; J gene: TRBJ1-1; clone size: .; V gene: TRBV19; CDR3 protein: CASSITGEDTEAFF; CDR3 DNA: TGTGCCAGTAGTATTACGGGGGAGGACACTGAAGCTTTCTTT
D gene: TRBD1; J gene: TRBJ1-5; clone size: .; V gene: TRBV6-5; CDR3 protein: CASRGTGASQPQHF; CDR3 DNA: TGTGCCAGCAGAGGGACAGGGGCTTCCCAGCCCCAGCATTTT
D gene: TRBD1; J gene: TRBJ1-5; clone size: .; V gene: TRBV7-3; CDR3 protein: CASSSKRGTGGNQPQHF; CDR3 DNA: TGTGCCAGCAGCTCGAAAAGGGGGACAGGGGGGAATCAGCCCCAGCATTTT
D gene: TRBD1; J gene: TRBJ1-2; clone size: .; V gene: TRBV19; CDR3 protein: CASRGTGAYGYTF; CDR3 DNA: TGTGCCAGTAGGGGGACAGGGGCCTATGGCTACACCTTC
D gene: TRBD1; J gene: TRBJ1-6; clone size: .; V gene: TRBV19; CDR3 protein: CATSRQGANNSPLHF; CDR3 DNA: TGTGCCACCTCTCGACAGGGGGCAAATAATTCACCCCTCCACTTT
D gene: TRBD1; J gene: TRBJ2-7; clone size: .; V gene: TRBV10-3; CDR3 protein: CAINSQGAREQYF; CDR3 DNA: TGTGCCATCAATAGTCAGGGGGCGAGGGAGCAGTACTTC
D gene: TRBD1; J gene: TRBJ1-5; clone size: .; V gene: TRBV2; CDR3 protein: CASSRTGLSNQPQHF; CDR3 DNA: TGTGCCAGCAGTCGGACAGGACTTAGCAATCAGCCCCAGCATTTT
D gene: TRBD2; J gene: TRBJ2-7; clone size: .; V gene: TRBV7-6; CDR3 protein: CASSPGLAGTYEQYF; CDR3 DNA: TGTGCCAGCAGCCCCGGACTAGCGGGAACCTACGAGCAGTACTTC
D gene: .; J gene: TRBJ1-2; clone size: .; V gene: TRBV6-5; CDR3 protein: CASSLSGQEPYGYTF; CDR3 DNA: TGTGCCAGCAGTTTATCAGGGCAGGAGCCCTATGGCTACACCTTC
D gene: .; J gene: TRBJ1-1; clone size: .; V gene: TRBV30; CDR3 protein: CAWSSGQKSTEAFF; CDR3 DNA: TGTGCCTGGAGTTCTGGGCAAAAAAGCACTGAAGCTTTCTTT
D gene: .; J gene: TRBJ1-1; clone size: .; V gene: TRBV11-2; CDR3 protein: CASVRTVNTEAFF; CDR3 DNA: TGTGCCAGCGTCAGGACAGTTAACACTGAAGCTTTCTTT
D gene: .; J gene: TRBJ2-3; clone size: .; V gene: TRBV30; CDR3 protein: CAWRAAGSTDTQYF; CDR3 DNA: TGTGCCTGGAGAGCGGCGGGTAGCACAGATACGCAGTATTTT
D gene: TRBD2; J gene: TRBJ2-3; clone size: .; V gene: TRBV5-1; CDR3 protein: CASSLAGGFTDTQYF; CDR3 DNA: TGCGCCAGCAGCTTAGCGGGGGGGTTCACAGATACGCAGTATTTT
D gene: TRBD2; J gene: TRBJ2-2; clone size: .; V gene: TRBV6-6; CDR3 protein: CASSTGTSSGELFF; CDR3 DNA: TGTGCCAGCAGTACCGGGACTAGCTCGGGGGAGCTGTTTTTT
D gene: TRBD1; J gene: TRBJ1-2; clone size: .; V gene: TRBV2; CDR3 protein: CASSSLDRIAYGYTF; CDR3 DNA: TGTGCCAGCAGTTCTCTGGACAGGATCGCCTATGGCTACACCTTC
D gene: .; J gene: TRBJ2-2; clone size: .; V gene: TRBV7-6; CDR3 protein: CASSLAGEIAGRLFF; CDR3 DNA: TGTGCCAGCAGCTTAGCGGGGGAGATAGCCGGGAGGCTGTTTTTT
D gene: .; J gene: TRBJ1-1; clone size: .; V gene: TRBV6-5; CDR3 protein: CASISLFEWTEAFF; CDR3 DNA: TGTGCCAGCATAAGTCTGTTTGAGTGGACTGAAGCTTTCTTT
D gene: TRBD1; J gene: TRBJ1-2; clone size: .; V gene: TRBV10-3; CDR3 protein: CAISDFSRQGANYGYTF; CDR3 DNA: TGTGCCATCAGTGATTTCTCTAGACAGGGGGCTAACTATGGCTACACCTTC
D gene: .; J gene: TRBJ1-2; clone size: .; V gene: TRBV5-4; CDR3 protein: CASSFQGLGGYTF; CDR3 DNA: TGTGCCAGCAGCTTCCAGGGGCTAGGAGGCTACACCTTC
D gene: .; J gene: TRBJ2-3; clone size: .; V gene: TRBV6-1; CDR3 protein: CASSANRPLLYTDTQYF; CDR3 DNA: TGTGCCAGCAGTGCCAACAGGCCCCTACTTTACACAGATACGCAGTATTTT
D gene: TRBD1; J gene: TRBJ1-6; clone size: .; V gene: TRBV6-5; CDR3 protein: CASSSDRGGSPLHF; CDR3 DNA: TGTGCCAGCAGTTCGGACAGGGGTGGTTCACCCCTCCACTTT
D gene: TRBD1; J gene: TRBJ1-5; clone size: once; V gene: TRBV7-9; CDR3 protein: CASSSGQGAIWNQPQHF; CDR3 DNA: TGTGCCAGCAGCTCCGGACAGGGGGCTATTTGGAATCAGCCCCAGCATTTT
D gene: TRBD2; J gene: TRBJ2-5; clone size: .; V gene: TRBV20-1; CDR3 protein: CSAWGGETQYF; CDR3 DNA: TGCAGTGCATGGGGAGGGGAGACCCAGTACTTC
D gene: .; J gene: TRBJ1-4; clone size: .; V gene: TRBV7-2; CDR3 protein: CASSPATDSNEKLFF; CDR3 DNA: TGTGCCAGCAGCCCAGCGACAGATTCTAATGAAAAACTGTTTTTT
D gene: TRBD1; J gene: TRBJ2-3; clone size: .; V gene: TRBV6-6; CDR3 protein: CASSPTGALSTDTQYF; CDR3 DNA: TGTGCCAGCAGTCCCACAGGGGCCCTTAGCACAGATACGCAGTATTTT
D gene: .; J gene: TRBJ2-5; clone size: .; V gene: TRBV18; CDR3 protein: CASSPFPGETQYF; CDR3 DNA: TGTGCCAGCTCACCATTTCCGGGGGAGACCCAGTACTTC
D gene: .; J gene: TRBJ1-1; clone size: .; V gene: TRBV15; CDR3 protein: CATSRGGAGDSEAFF; CDR3 DNA: TGTGCCACCAGCAGAGGAGGAGCAGGGGATAGTGAAGCTTTCTTT
D gene: .; J gene: TRBJ2-1; clone size: .; V gene: TRBV4-3; CDR3 protein: CASSQVTSREQFF; CDR3 DNA: TGCGCCAGCAGCCAAGTGACTAGTAGAGAGCAGTTCTTC
D gene: TRBD1; J gene: TRBJ2-3; clone size: .; V gene: TRBV18; CDR3 protein: CASSPGTGETDTQYF; CDR3 DNA: TGTGCCAGCTCACCAGGGACAGGGGAGACAGATACGCAGTATTTT
D gene: TRBD2; J gene: TRBJ2-3; clone size: .; V gene: TRBV18; CDR3 protein: CASSSLAGARTDTQYF; CDR3 DNA: TGTGCCAGCTCATCGCTAGCGGGGGCCCGCACAGATACGCAGTATTTT
D gene: .; J gene: TRBJ2-1; clone size: .; V gene: TRBV7-2; CDR3 protein: CASGSGPGSYNEQFF; CDR3 DNA: TGTGCCAGCGGATCCGGCCCGGGCTCCTACAATGAGCAGTTCTTC
D gene: .; J gene: TRBJ2-7; clone size: .; V gene: TRBV2; CDR3 protein: CASSEVVRGYEQYF; CDR3 DNA: TGTGCCAGCAGTGAAGTTGTCAGGGGCTACGAGCAGTACTTC